This T cell receptor (beta chain) was retrieved from a study of blood T cell repertoires in COVID-19. The overall study: Acute and convalescent COVID-19 specimens originated in the United States, Italy and Spain.

Germline CDR1 reads SNHLY; CDR2 reads FYNNEI. CDR3 length: 14 residues. V was shortened by 8 bases and J by 1 base, with 14 bases between the two germline ends. Authors' analysis steps: Reference gene primer amplification gave nucleated cell count estimates. Assay used: immunoSEQ multiplex PCR; TCRdb lists only in-frame clones, some missing. V and J calls and clone size follow that table, whereas D and trimming were derived from the DNA. The data contain 150,000 to 200,000 clones, approximately 86% of them singletons. This TCR derives from a man aged 45-60 years with active or convalescent COVID-19. The sequencing input was peripheral blood. The chain couples TRBV2 to TRBJ2-5; the D gene is possibly TRBD2 (6 bases). CDR3 in DNA: TGTGCCAGCGACCTTAGCGGATCCCAAGAGACCCAGTACTTC. Translating gives CASDLSGSQETQYF.